This TCR beta chain was captured in a study of blood T cell repertoires in COVID-19. Turning to the study itself: Sites across the United States, Italy and Spain contributed samples from acute and convalescent COVID-19.

In the source study's methods: For nucleated cells, counts were estimated from reference gene primer amplification. Using immunoSEQ multiplex PCR, the repertoire was profiled, and TCRdb retains in-frame clones only, with some absent. The V and J calls and clone size come from that table; D and trimming were worked out from the DNA. The sample carries more than 300,000 clones, about 87% recorded once. Germline lookup yields CDR1 SGHNT and CDR2 YYREEE (reference sequence). The CDR3 loop spans 17 amino acids. Losses at the gene ends were 4 bases for V and 0 bases for J; bases not matched to a gene: 5. This TCR came from a woman in her 30s with COVID-19, enrolled during active disease. V and J are TRBV5-4 and TRBJ2-3; 13 bases are shared with TRBD2. The sequencing input was peripheral blood. In nucleotides, the CDR3 is TGTGCCAGCAGCCTTGGACTAGCGGGAGCCAGCACAGATACGCAGTATTTT. Amino acids: CASSLGLAGASTDTQYF.